This is a list of T cell receptor beta chains from one sample in a study of T-cell reconstitution after alpha-beta-depleted transplantation in children. In TCRdb, the PCR reads were re-called with MiXCR into one record per CDR3 protein. The sample contains about 830,000 distinct CDR3 sequences, roughly 15% of which appear only once. Source: PBMCs, mostly from graft donor cells, taken 360 days after TCRalphabeta/CD19-depleted stem cell transplant. The receptors stem from a male patient aged 10-17 years who had a stem cell transplant for acute lymphoblastic leukemia, so the T cells may come from the graft donor. Both conserved end residues are part of each CDR3. A D gene is named only where the DNA matches it firmly. Expanded clones are given a class, and other clones once, few, many or no size at all.

few	TRBV7-3	TRBJ2-7	TRBD1	CASSFSSGTGAYEQYF	TGTGCCAGCAGCTTCAGTTCCGGGACAGGGGCCTACGAGCAGTACTTC
.	TRBV7-6	TRBJ2-7	.	CASSPTLVPYEQYF	TGTGCCAGCAGCCCGACCCTAGTGCCATACGAGCAGTACTTC
.	TRBV12-3/TRBV12-4	TRBJ2-7	.	CASRSGTLPYEQYF	TGTGCCAGCCGATCCGGGACCCTTCCCTACGAGCAGTACTTC
.	TRBV2	TRBJ2-3	.	CASIGQGGRADTQYF	TGTGCCAGCATAGGACAGGGCGGGAGGGCAGATACGCAGTATTTT
.	TRBV6-5	TRBJ2-2	.	CASSYPNTGWGKTGELFF	TGTGCCAGCAGTTACCCAAATACAGGGTGGGGGAAGACCGGGGAGCTGTTTTTT
.	TRBV12-3/TRBV12-4	TRBJ2-7	TRBD2	CASSSRTSPHEQYF	TGTGCCAGCAGTTCCCGGACTAGCCCCCACGAGCAGTACTTC
.	TRBV20-1	TRBJ1-1	.	CSARSRLTEAFF	TGCAGTGCTAGAAGTCGACTGACTGAAGCTTTCTTT
many	TRBV4-2	TRBJ2-1	.	CASSPYHLREAVSYNEQFF	TGTGCCAGCAGCCCATACCACCTTAGAGAGGCGGTTTCCTACAATGAGCAGTTCTTC
few	TRBV7-4	TRBJ2-1	TRBD2	CASRIAGLGLCEQFF	TGTGCCAGCAGGATAGCGGGACTAGGTTTGTGTGAGCAGTTCTTC
few	TRBV27	TRBJ2-7	.	CASSLIRGLAVEQYF	TGTGCCAGCAGTTTAATAAGGGGACTGGCCGTCGAGCAGTACTTC
many	TRBV20-1	TRBJ2-2	.	CSVGGVITGELFF	TGCAGTGTGGGGGGAGTGATCACCGGGGAGCTGTTTTTT
.	TRBV30	TRBJ2-5	.	CAWSRTGSVCLYQETQYF	TGTGCCTGGAGTCGGACCGGGTCGGTCTGCCTCTACCAAGAGACCCAGTACTTC
.	TRBV20-1	TRBJ2-7	.	CSARRGGTYEQYF	TGCAGTGCTAGACGTGGGGGAACCTACGAGCAGTACTTC
.	TRBV4-2	TRBJ2-7	TRBD2	CASSRGLAGHEQYF	TGTGCCAGCAGCCGGGGACTAGCGGGACACGAGCAGTACTTC
.	TRBV9	TRBJ2-3	TRBD2	CASSVEVRMAGGDTQYF	TGTGCCAGCAGCGTAGAGGTCCGTATGGCGGGAGGTGATACGCAGTATTTT
.	TRBV20-1	TRBJ2-3	TRBD2	CSHWREDTDTQYF	TGCAGCCACTGGCGGGAGGACACAGATACGCAGTATTTT
few	TRBV6-1	TRBJ1-5	TRBD1	CASKWPDQGALYNQPQHF	TGTGCCAGCAAATGGCCGGATCAGGGGGCCCTTTACAATCAGCCCCAGCATTTT